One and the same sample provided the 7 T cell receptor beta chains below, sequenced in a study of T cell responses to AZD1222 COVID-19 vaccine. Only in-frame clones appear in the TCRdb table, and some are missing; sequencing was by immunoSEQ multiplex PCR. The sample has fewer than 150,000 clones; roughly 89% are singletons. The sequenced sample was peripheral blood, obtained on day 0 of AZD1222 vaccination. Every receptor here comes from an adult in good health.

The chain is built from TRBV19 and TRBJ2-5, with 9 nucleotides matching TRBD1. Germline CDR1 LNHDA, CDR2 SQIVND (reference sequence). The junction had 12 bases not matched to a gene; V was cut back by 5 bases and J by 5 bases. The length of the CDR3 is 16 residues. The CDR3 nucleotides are TGTGCCAGTAGTCGCTCCCCGGGGACAGGGATTGAGACCCAGTACTTC. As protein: CASSRSPGTGIETQYF. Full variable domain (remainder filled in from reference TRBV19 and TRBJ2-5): DGGITQSPKYLFRKEGQNVTLSCEQNLNHDAMYWYRQDPGQGLRLIYYSQIVNDFQKGDIAEGYSVSREKKESFPLTVTSAQKNPTAFYLCASSRSPGTGIETQYFGPGTRLLVL.

CDR3 coding DNA: TGTGCCAGTAGTATACGGACAGGGGTGGACGAGCAGTACTTC. Translation gives CASSIRTGVDEQYF. The chain links TRBV19 to TRBJ2-7; 9 nucleotides line up with TRBD1. The CDR3 spans 14 residues. V lost 2 bases to trimming and J lost 5 bases; unmatched junction nucleotides: 4. Per the germline V gene, CDR1 is LNHDA and CDR2 is SQIVND (reference sequence).

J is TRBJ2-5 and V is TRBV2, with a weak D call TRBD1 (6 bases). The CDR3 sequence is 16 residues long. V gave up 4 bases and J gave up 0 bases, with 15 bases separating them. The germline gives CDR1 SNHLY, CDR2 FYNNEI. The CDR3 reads CASSAGHREYQETQYF. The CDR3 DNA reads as TGTGCCAGCAGTGCCGGGCACAGGGAGTACCAAGAGACCCAGTACTTC.

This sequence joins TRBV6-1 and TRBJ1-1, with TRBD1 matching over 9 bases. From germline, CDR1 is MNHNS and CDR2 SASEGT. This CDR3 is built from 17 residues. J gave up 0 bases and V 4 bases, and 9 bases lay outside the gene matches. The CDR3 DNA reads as TGTGCCAGCAGTGGACAGGGGGGTTTGGGCATGAACACTGAAGCTTTCTTT. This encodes CASSGQGGLGMNTEAFF.

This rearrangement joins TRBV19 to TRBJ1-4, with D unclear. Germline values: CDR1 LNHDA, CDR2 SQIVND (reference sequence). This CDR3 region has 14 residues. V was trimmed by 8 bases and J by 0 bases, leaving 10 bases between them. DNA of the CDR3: TGTGCCAGTTGGAAACCTGCAACTAATGAAAAACTGTTTTTT. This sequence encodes CASWKPATNEKLFF.

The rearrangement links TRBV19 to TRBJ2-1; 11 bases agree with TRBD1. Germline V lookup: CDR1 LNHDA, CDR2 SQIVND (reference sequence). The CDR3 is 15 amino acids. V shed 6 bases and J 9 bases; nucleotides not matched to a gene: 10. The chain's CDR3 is CASRHAGTGGTEQFF. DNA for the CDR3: TGTGCCAGTAGGCACGCCGGGACAGGGGGTACTGAGCAGTTCTTC.

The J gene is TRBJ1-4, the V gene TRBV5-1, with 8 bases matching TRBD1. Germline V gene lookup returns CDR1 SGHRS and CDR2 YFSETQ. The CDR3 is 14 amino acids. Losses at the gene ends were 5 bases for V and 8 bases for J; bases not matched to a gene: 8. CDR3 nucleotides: TGCGCCAGCAGGCTAGGACAGGGTCGGGAAAAACTGTTTTTT. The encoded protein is CASRLGQGREKLFF.